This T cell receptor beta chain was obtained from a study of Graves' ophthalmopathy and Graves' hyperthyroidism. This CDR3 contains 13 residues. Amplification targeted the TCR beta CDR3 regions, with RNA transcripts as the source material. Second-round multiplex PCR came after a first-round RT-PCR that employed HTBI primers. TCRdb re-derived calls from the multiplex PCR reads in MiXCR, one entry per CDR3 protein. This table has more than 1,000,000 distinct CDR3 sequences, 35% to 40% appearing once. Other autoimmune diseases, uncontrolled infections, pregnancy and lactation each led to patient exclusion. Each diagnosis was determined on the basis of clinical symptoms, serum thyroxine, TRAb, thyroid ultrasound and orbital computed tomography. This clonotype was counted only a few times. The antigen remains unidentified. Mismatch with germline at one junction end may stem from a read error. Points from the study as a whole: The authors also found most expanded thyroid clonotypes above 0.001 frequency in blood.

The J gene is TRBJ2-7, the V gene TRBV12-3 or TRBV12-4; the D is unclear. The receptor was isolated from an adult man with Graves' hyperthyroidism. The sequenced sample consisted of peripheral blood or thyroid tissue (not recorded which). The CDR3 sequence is CAGSLGSAYEQYF. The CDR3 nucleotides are TGTGCCGGCAGTTTGGGCAGCGCCTACGAGCAGTACTTC.